The 15 T cell receptor beta chains reported below all come from one sample, sequenced in a study of T cell changes during pregnancy in multiple sclerosis. Profiled with immunoSEQ multiplex PCR; TCRdb holds only in-frame clones, not every one. Found here are roughly 99,000 clones, under 95% of them singletons; the top ten hold roughly 2%. The sample in question was peripheral blood, obtained after pregnancy. The receptors shown here come from a female donor in good health, enrolled as a control in a pregnancy study.

The chain employs TRBV7-9 and TRBJ1-1; the D is unclear. The ends were cut back, 4 bases at V and 2 bases at J, with 11 bases in the middle. This CDR3 contains 14 residues. CDR1 and CDR2 (germline): SEHNR, FQNEAQ (reference sequence). CDR3 DNA: TGTGCCAGCAGCTATGCGATTTTAAACACTGAAGCTTTCTTT. It encodes CASSYAILNTEAFF.

The chain recombines TRBV6-4 with TRBJ1-1; TRBD1 matches 7 bases. The CDR3 covers 13 residues. Trimming cost V 6 bases and J 1 base; bases outside gene matches: 2. Per germline, CDR1 MRHNA and CDR2 SNTAGT. CDR3 DNA sequence: TGTGCCAGCAGGGGGACAGAGAACACTGAAGCTTTCTTT. This sequence encodes CASRGTENTEAFF.

This chain links TRBV6-5 with TRBJ1-2, with D perhaps TRBD1 (6 bases). V lost 5 bases to trimming and J lost 3 bases, with 13 bases between them. The CDR3 runs 14 residues. CDR1 MNHEY and CDR2 SVGAGI come from the germline V gene. CDR3 coding DNA: TGTGCCAGCAGTGCTTCGGACAGACACTATGGCTACACCTTC. Amino acid sequence: CASSASDRHYGYTF.

V is TRBV30 and J is TRBJ2-5; 9 nucleotides agree with TRBD1. Germline loops: CDR1 GTSNPN, CDR2 SVGIG (reference sequence). The V segment lost 3 bases and the J segment 5 bases; nucleotides outside the gene matches: 16. The length of the CDR3 is 17 residues. The chain's CDR3 is CAWRGTSGTGYWETQYF. CDR3 nucleotide sequence: TGTGCCTGGAGGGGTACTTCCGGGACAGGGTATTGGGAGACCCAGTACTTC.

This chain uses TRBV27 with TRBJ1-5; D possibly corresponds to TRBD1 (5 bases). This CDR3 region has 13 residues. Germline V gene data show CDR1 as MNHEY and CDR2 as SMNVEV (reference sequence). V lost 5 bases and J 6 bases, leaving 11 bases between the germline ends. The CDR3 DNA is TGTGCCAGCAGTACAGGTAGAGGTCAGCCCCAGCATTTT. It codes for CASSTGRGQPQHF.

The V and J genes are TRBV19 and TRBJ1-2; the match to TRBD1 covers 7 bases. From germline, CDR1 is LNHDA and CDR2 SQIVND (reference sequence). The CDR3 spans 14 residues. After removal of 4 bases from V and 6 bases from J, the junction contained 8 bases not matched to a gene. CDR3 region: CASSTPGTANGYTF. For the CDR3, the DNA is TGTGCCAGTAGTACCCCAGGGACAGCGAATGGCTACACCTTC.

This chain joins TRBV6-6 and TRBJ2-5, with D maybe TRBD1 (6 bases). The CDR3 sequence is 14 residues long. Per germline, CDR1 MNHNY and CDR2 SVGAGI (reference sequence). The V end lost 10 bases, the J end lost 5 bases, and 20 bases lay between the germline ends. CDR3 in DNA: TGTGCCACCATGGACAGTGACCTTGCGGAGACCCAGTACTTC. The encoded protein is CATMDSDLAETQYF.

The chain uses TRBV6-5 and TRBJ2-5; 11 bases line up with TRBD2. TRBJ2-7 matches the DNA end more closely, so the J call is doubtful. The CDR3 is 15 amino acids. The germline gives CDR1 MNHEY, CDR2 SVGAGI. CDR3 sequence (DNA): TGTGCCAGCAGTTACCGGGGACTAGCGGAGTACGAGCAGTACTTC. This gives the protein CASSYRGLAEYEQYF.

The chain recombines TRBV27 with TRBJ2-7; 10 nucleotides agree with TRBD2. This CDR3 region has 15 residues. Germline values: CDR1 MNHEY, CDR2 SMNVEV (reference sequence). The V and J ends lost 0 bases and 7 bases, in that order; junction bases with no gene match: 6. DNA for the CDR3: TGTGCCAGCAGTTTATCTTCTAGCGGGAGAAGGGAGCAGTACTTC. Translation: CASSLSSSGRREQYF.

About this clone: The junction and the germline gene differ at one end; a read error may be behind it. This chain connects TRBV6-6 to TRBJ2-5; D gene ambiguous. The CDR3 runs to 15 residues. CDR1 and CDR2 (germline): MNHNY, SVGAGI (reference sequence). CDR3 residues: CASSYSRVIQEAQYF. The DNA for the CDR3 is TGTGCCAGCAGTTACTCGAGAGTTATCCAAGAGGCCCAGTACTTC.

The genes are TRBV5-6 and TRBJ2-7; TRBD2 matches at 9 bases. This CDR3 is built from 15 residues. J was trimmed by 3 bases and V by 1 base; bases with no gene match: 5. CDR1 is SGHDT and CDR2 is YYEEEE in the germline V gene. The CDR3 DNA reads as TGTGCCAGCAGCTTGACGGGACTAGCTCACTACGAGCAGTACTTC. Protein product: CASSLTGLAHYEQYF.

The J gene is TRBJ2-5, the V gene TRBV5-1, with 10 bases identical to TRBD2. The V gene's germline CDR1 is SGHRS and CDR2 YFSETQ. The CDR3 loop spans 17 amino acids. V dropped 4 bases and J dropped 3; count of bases not matched to a gene: 12. The DNA of the CDR3 is TGCGCCAGCAGCGAGAGTTCTAGCGGGGGATTCAAAGAGACCCAGTACTTC. It yields the protein CASSESSSGGFKETQYF.

This chain links TRBV6-1 with TRBJ1-6; possible D gene TRBD1, 5 bases. The CDR3 runs to 15 residues. V shed 4 bases and J shed 3 bases, with 10 bases lying between them. Per the germline V gene, CDR1 is MNHNS and CDR2 is SASEGT. CDR3 coding DNA: TGTGCCAGCAGTGGCGACGGACACTATAATTCACCCCTCCACTTT. Its translation is CASSGDGHYNSPLHF.

The chain has TRBV19 and TRBJ2-3; TRBD2 is a possible D gene (5 bases). The CDR3 runs 15 residues. Between the trimmed V and J ends, which lost 4 bases and 5 bases, there was a span of 16 bases. CDR1 is LNHDA, CDR2 SQIVND, per germline (reference sequence). The CDR3, as DNA: TGTGCCAGTAGTAAAAGCCGGGATAGGGTAGATACGCAGTATTTT. This encodes CASSKSRDRVDTQYF.

The J gene is TRBJ1-4, the V gene TRBV6-1, with 10 positions matching TRBD1. J lost 5 bases, V lost 5 bases, and 8 bases had no gene match. The CDR3 has 16 residues. CDR1 is MNHNS and CDR2 is SASEGT in the germline V gene. The CDR3 is CASSQGQGGLNEKLFF. CDR3 nucleotides: TGTGCCAGCAGTCAAGGACAGGGGGGATTAAATGAAAAACTGTTTTTT.